This TCR beta chain is drawn from a study of T cell repertoires in cytomegalovirus infection. Study-level background: It can be stated that public TCR beta signatures indicated CMV infection as well as a matching HLA type.

This clonotype has just a few counts. Its antigen is not known. The germline CDR1 and CDR2 sequences are SGHRS and YFSETQ. Trimming shortened V by 4 bases and J by 6 bases, and 25 bases separated the two germline ends. The CDR3 consists of 18 residues. In TCRdb, the reads were re-called with MiXCR into one record per CDR3 protein. The table shows around 130,000 distinct CDR3 sequences, with about 24% occurring only once. General study findings and limits: The study found HLA-C-restricted CMV-specific TCR beta clonotypes dominating the ex vivo response. Summed frequency of public TCR beta families distinguished CMV carriers with the relevant HLA.

Sequencing input: PBMCs, sequenced either directly or after in vitro stimulation (not recorded which). This receptor was taken from a human donor in good health (CMV status not recorded). Some clones in this sample may be carry-over from other donors' samples. This chain connects TRBV5-1 to TRBJ2-2; perhaps TRBD1 as D (6 bases). As DNA, the CDR3 is TGCGCCAGCAGCCCTACGCCGGGACACAATAGAGGAGCCGGGGAGCTGTTTTTT. Translated: CASSPTPGHNRGAGELFF.